Included here is one T cell receptor (beta chain) sequence, with context. One end of the junction fails to match germline, which may point to a read error. This CDR3 spans 15 amino acids. Germline V gene sequence: CDR1 SGDLS, CDR2 YYNGEE. Nobody among the patients had been given any treatment before thyroid surgery. These data are taken from a study of metastatic and nonmetastatic thyroid tumors. Authors' data handling: CDR3 differences across clinicopathological groups were used to build a distant-metastasis classifier for papillary thyroid cancer. MiXCR was used by TCRdb to re-call the PCR reads. What appears here as the V and J calls and clone size reflects TCRdb's work, not the paper's. The sample has 70,000 or so clones, 14% seen once.

The V gene is TRBV9, the J gene TRBJ1-1, with 9 bases aligning to TRBD1. This receptor was taken from a male donor with papillary thyroid cancer or a benign thyroid nodule (not recorded which). Some clones in this sample may be carry-over from other donors' samples. Material: blood. The CDR3 loop is CASRPQGAANTEDFF. The CDR3 DNA is TGTGCCAGCAGACCACAGGGGGCAGCGAACACTGAAGATTTCTTT.